What follows are 21 T cell receptor beta chains derived from one specimen sequenced in a study of T cell responses to AZD1222 COVID-19 vaccine. Profiling relied on immunoSEQ multiplex PCR, and the TCRdb table lists in-frame clones only, not all of them. The sample lists approximately 150,000 clones, more than 85% occurring once. Here the sequenced sample was peripheral blood, taken on day 0 of AZD1222 vaccination. These receptors were obtained from an adult in good health.

The DNA for the CDR3 is TGTGCCTGGAGTTATGGAGGCACCGGGGAGCTGTTTTTT. Amino acid sequence: CAWSYGGTGELFF. The chain employs TRBV30 and TRBJ2-2; TRBD2 might be the D (5 bases). Germline V lookup: CDR1 GTSNPN, CDR2 SVGIG (reference sequence). The CDR3 runs to 13 residues. The germline V and J ends were trimmed by 2 bases and 4 bases, with 8 bases remaining between them.

V usage is TRBV11-2 and J usage is TRBJ2-2; the D call may be TRBD1 or TRBD2 (5 bases each). V was clipped by 5 bases and J by 6 bases, with 16 bases between them. From germline, CDR1 is SGHAT and CDR2 FQNNGV. The CDR3 loop spans 15 amino acids. This CDR3 is CASSPGTSRAGELFF. In DNA, the CDR3 is TGTGCCAGCAGCCCAGGGACCAGCAGGGCCGGGGAGCTGTTTTTT. The full variable domain, its missing parts supplied by reference TRBV11-2 and TRBJ2-2, is EAGVAQSPRYKIIEKRQSVAFWCNPISGHATLYWYQQILGQGPKLLIQFQNNGVVDDSQLPKDRFSAERLKGVDSTLKIQPAKLEDSAVYLCASSPGTSRAGELFFGEGSRLTVL.

The V and J genes are TRBV7-8 and TRBJ2-5, with 8 nucleotides matching TRBD2. CDR1 and CDR2 (germline): SGHVS, FQNEAQ. This CDR3 comprises 16 residues. J gave up 5 bases and V 5 bases, and 13 bases lay outside the gene matches. The CDR3: CASSPGTRGFRETQYF. The CDR3 coding sequence is TGTGCCAGCAGCCCGGGGACTAGAGGGTTTAGGGAGACCCAGTACTTC.

The gene calls are TRBV28 and TRBJ2-2; a weak D match, TRBD2 (5 bases). The V end was cut by 5 bases, the J end by 4 bases, with 14 bases between. This CDR3 is 15 amino acids long. In germline, CDR1 is MDHEN, CDR2 SYDVKM. The CDR3 DNA reads as TGTGCCAGCAGTGCTAGCCTTCGGGGCACCGGGGAGCTGTTTTTT. It yields the protein CASSASLRGTGELFF.

The chain joins TRBV28 to TRBJ2-1; 11 bases line up with TRBD2. The V and J ends lost 5 bases and 4 bases, in that order; junction bases with no gene match: 13. CDR3 length equals 18 residues. Germline V gene data show CDR1 as MDHEN and CDR2 as SYDVKM. CDR3 region: CASSTPPGTSGAYNEQFF. DNA for the CDR3: TGTGCCAGCAGTACTCCCCCCGGGACTAGCGGAGCTTACAATGAGCAGTTCTTC.

The V and J genes are TRBV7-2 and TRBJ1-5; possible D gene TRBD1, 5 bases. V was shortened by 3 bases and J by 7 bases, with 16 bases between the two germline ends. The CDR3 runs to 15 residues. The V gene's germline CDR1 is SGHTA and CDR2 FQGNSA. Written as DNA, the CDR3 is TGTGCCAGCAGCTTGAGACCGGCTGCAGGGCAGCCCCAGCATTTT. It translates to CASSLRPAAGQPQHF.

V is TRBV28 and J is TRBJ2-2; D is unclear. Germline V gives CDR1 MDHEN, CDR2 SYDVKM. The CDR3 sequence is 12 residues long. Trimming pared 5 bases from V and 7 bases from J, leaving 8 bases between. The CDR3 DNA reads as TGTGCCAGCAGTACCCCAGGCGGGGAGCTGTTTTTT. Amino acids: CASSTPGGELFF. The full variable domain, rest sourced from reference TRBV28 and TRBJ2-2, is DVKVTQSSRYLVKRTGEKVFLECVQDMDHENMFWYRQDPGLGLRLIYFSYDVKMKEKGDIPEGYSVSREKKERFSLILESASTNQTSMYLCASSTPGGELFFGEGSRLTVL.

This sequence joins TRBV11-3 and TRBJ2-2, with 7 bases lining up with TRBD2. J gave up 4 bases and V 1 base, and 3 bases lay outside the gene matches. This CDR3 is built from 15 residues. CDR1 SGHNT and CDR2 YENEEA come from the germline V gene. The CDR3 loop is CASSLVTGGTGELFF. CDR3 bases: TGTGCCAGCAGCTTAGTAACGGGAGGCACCGGGGAGCTGTTTTTT.

The rearrangement uses TRBV3-1 (or the pseudogene TRBV3-2) and TRBJ2-7, with a tentative D call TRBD2 (6 bases). Germline V gene data show CDR1 as LGHDT and CDR2 as YNNKEL (reference sequence). The CDR3 covers 15 residues. V was shortened by 1 base and J by 2 bases, with 12 bases between the two germline ends. The CDR3 here is CASSQGEVGPYEQYF. CDR3 in DNA: TGTGCCAGCAGCCAAGGGGAGGTTGGGCCCTACGAGCAGTACTTC.

The J gene is TRBJ2-4, the V gene TRBV19, with TRBD2 matching 11 bases. The CDR3 consists of 21 residues. CDR1 and CDR2 (germline): LNHDA, SQIVND (reference sequence). V gave up 6 bases and J gave up 1 base; unmatched junction bases: 20. In DNA form, the CDR3 reads TGTGCCAGTAGGATATTCCCCCCCTCTAGCGGGAGGAGTGAGGCCAAAAACATTCAGTACTTC. Translation gives CASRIFPPSSGRSEAKNIQYF.

The V call is TRBV29-1, the J call TRBJ2-3; 10 nucleotides match TRBD2. The CDR3 has 13 amino acids. Per the germline V gene, CDR1 is SQVTM and CDR2 is ANQGSEA. The junction had 4 bases not matched to a gene; V was cut back by 4 bases and J by 6 bases. CDR3 sequence reads: CSVGASGSDTQYF. The CDR3 region has the DNA TGCAGCGTTGGGGCTAGCGGGAGTGATACGCAGTATTTT.

This clone was recorded only once. The J gene is TRBJ2-7, the V gene TRBV4-2; 8 bases fit TRBD1. The CDR3 loop spans 17 amino acids. V lost 1 base, J lost 3 bases, and 11 bases stayed unmatched. From germline, CDR1 is LGHNA and CDR2 YNFKEQ. The CDR3 region has the DNA TGTGCCAGCAGCCAAGTACTAGGGACAGGTGGAAACTACGAGCAGTACTTC. Translating it yields CASSQVLGTGGNYEQYF.

This clone occurred once. The rearrangement joins TRBV20-1 to TRBJ2-4; maybe TRBD2 (5 bases). Germline V gene lookup returns CDR1 DFQATT and CDR2 SNEGSKA (reference sequence). The V end was cut by 5 bases, the J end by 8 bases, with 10 bases between. CDR3 size: 11 residues. The CDR3 protein is CSAGRGDIQYF. CDR3 DNA: TGCAGTGCTGGTCGGGGAGACATTCAGTACTTC.

The chain links TRBV5-1 to TRBJ2-5; D is ambiguous. Germline V gives CDR1 SGHRS, CDR2 YFSETQ. This CDR3 spans 15 amino acids. Trimming removed 4 bases at V and 1 base at J, with 14 bases between. The CDR3 DNA sequence: TGCGCCAGCAGCGCCGCGACCGTCCTCCAAGAGACCCAGTACTTC. It specifies CASSAATVLQETQYF.

The J gene is TRBJ2-7, the V gene TRBV4-1, with 9 bases identical to TRBD2. The germline V gene encodes CDR1 MGHRA and CDR2 YSYEKL. The CDR3 covers 14 residues. Trimming at V came to 1 base and at J to 3 bases, leaving 1 base not matched to a gene. The CDR3 sequence: CASSQVSGSYEQYF. The CDR3 DNA follows: TGCGCCAGCAGCCAAGTTAGCGGGAGCTACGAGCAGTACTTC.

V is TRBV5-1 and J is TRBJ1-4; 10 nucleotides agree with TRBD1. CDR1 is SGHRS, CDR2 YFSETQ, per germline. V lost 3 bases and J lost 6; bases outside the gene matches: 17. The CDR3 is made up of 19 amino acids. The CDR3 is CASSYATGTGVRVDEKLFF. The CDR3 DNA reads TGCGCCAGCAGCTACGCCACCGGGACAGGGGTTAGAGTGGATGAAAAACTGTTTTTT. Full variable domain (outside the CDR3, taken from reference TRBV5-1 and TRBJ1-4): KAGVTQTPRYLIKTRGQQVTLSCSPISGHRSVSWYQQTPGQGLQFLFEYFSETQRNKGNFPGRFSGRQFSNSRSEMNVSTLELGDSALYLCASSYATGTGVRVDEKLFFGSGTQLSVL.

V is TRBV4-1 and J is TRBJ2-7; perhaps D is TRBD1 or TRBD2 (5 bases each). Germline CDR1 reads MGHRA; CDR2 reads YSYEKL. Trimming took off 2 bases at V and 9 bases at J, with 17 bases between the two ends. The CDR3 extends over 14 amino acids. This CDR3 reads CASSQPGTALGQYF. The DNA of the CDR3 is TGCGCCAGCAGCCAACCCGGGACCGCCCTTGGGCAGTACTTC.

V is TRBV4-1 and J is TRBJ2-3; possibly TRBD1 for D (6 bases). V lost 3 bases and J 0 bases, leaving 13 bases between the germline ends. Germline V gives CDR1 MGHRA, CDR2 YSYEKL. This CDR3 comprises 16 residues. CDR3 coding DNA: TGCGCCAGCAGCCACTGGACAGTCTCTAGCACAGATACGCAGTATTTT. This codes for CASSHWTVSSTDTQYF.

This chain links TRBV3-1 (or the pseudogene TRBV3-2) with TRBJ2-7; D remains ambiguous. CDR1 and CDR2 from the germline V gene are LGHDT and YNNKEL (reference sequence). This CDR3 contains 13 residues. The V end lost 1 base, the J end lost 0 bases, and 4 bases lay between the germline ends. Here the CDR3 reads CASSQGTSYEQYF. CDR3 nucleotide sequence: TGTGCCAGCAGCCAAGGGACCTCCTACGAGCAGTACTTC.

V usage is TRBV10-3 and J usage is TRBJ1-2, with 7 positions matching TRBD1. The CDR3 is 13 residues long. J gave up 2 bases and V 10 bases, and 7 bases lay outside the gene matches. Germline CDR1 reads ENHRY; CDR2 reads SYGVKD. Here the CDR3 reads CATDEGQNYGYTF. The DNA of the CDR3 is TGTGCCACCGATGAGGGACAGAACTATGGCTACACCTTC.

V and J are TRBV24-1 and TRBJ2-2; D unresolved. CDR3 length: 14 amino acids. V lost 3 bases to trimming and J lost 1 base, with 5 bases between them. The germline CDR1 and CDR2 sequences are KGHDR and SFDVKD. In DNA form, the CDR3 reads TGTGCCACCAGTGATCCAGGGAACACCGGGGAGCTGTTTTTT. It is translated as CATSDPGNTGELFF.